These T cell receptor beta chains were read from a single sample in a study of blood T cell repertoires in COVID-19. Repertoires were generated with immunoSEQ multiplex PCR, while TCRdb's copy carries only in-frame clones and drops some. The top ten clones hold 0.97% of a sample with more than 85,000 clones, more than 85% of them seen once. The sequenced sample consisted of peripheral blood. The origin of the receptors is a man between 60 and 70 years old with acute or convalescent COVID-19. CDR3s include the opening cysteine and the closing phenylalanine or tryptophan. D genes are given only for firm matches. Clone size is not always given. Where it is, it says once, few, many or a class for expanded clones.

J,D,V,size,length,CDR3,DNA
TRBJ1-4,NA,TRBV19,NA,16,CASSMMAAGANEKLFF,TGTGCCAGTAGTATGATGGCCGCGGGAGCTAATGAAAAACTGTTTTTT
TRBJ1-6,NA,TRBV3-1/TRBV3-2,once,16,CASSQARAGYNSPLHF,TGTGCCAGCAGCCAAGCTCGGGCAGGGTATAATTCACCCCTCCACTTT
TRBJ1-2,NA,TRBV30,NA,13,CAWSRTRDYGYTF,TGTGCCTGGAGTAGGACCAGGGACTATGGCTACACCTTC
TRBJ2-5,TRBD1,TRBV27,NA,15,CASSWRQGGQETQYF,TGTGCCAGCAGTTGGAGACAGGGTGGGCAAGAGACCCAGTACTTC
TRBJ1-6,NA,TRBV10-3,NA,16,CAISDRGTGGNSPLHF,TGTGCCATCAGTGATCGTGGAACCGGAGGGAATTCACCCCTCCACTTT
TRBJ1-4,NA,TRBV25-1,NA,13,CASSDQLNEKLFF,TGTGCCAGCAGTGACCAGTTAAATGAAAAACTGTTTTTT
TRBJ1-1,TRBD1,TRBV10-3,NA,12,CAISPGGSEAFF,TGTGCCATCAGCCCAGGGGGATCTGAAGCTTTCTTT
TRBJ1-1,NA,TRBV4-1,NA,16,CASSQGRGLGTTEAFF,TGCGCCAGCAGCCAAGGGCGGGGGCTGGGTACGACTGAAGCTTTCTTT
TRBJ2-3,NA,TRBV28,NA,11,CASSQRDTQYF,TGTGCCAGCAGCCAGCGAGATACGCAGTATTTT
TRBJ1-1,NA,TRBV27,NA,13,CASSLQGPTEAFF,TGTGCCAGCAGCCTGCAGGGGCCCACTGAAGCTTTCTTT
TRBJ1-5,NA,TRBV6-2/TRBV6-3,NA,17,CASSPLRNRILSQPQHF,TGTGCCAGCAGTCCCCTTAGGAACAGGATCCTTAGTCAGCCCCAGCATTTT
TRBJ1-5,NA,TRBV6-1,NA,15,CASSEARSGNQPQHF,TGTGCCAGCAGTGAAGCGCGCAGCGGAAATCAGCCCCAGCATTTT
TRBJ1-4,NA,TRBV30,few,16,CAWSVPRIAANEKLFF,TGTGCCTGGAGTGTACCCCGCATCGCGGCTAATGAAAAACTGTTTTTT
TRBJ2-3,NA,TRBV5-1,NA,14,CASAIERRADTQYF,TGCGCCAGCGCGATTGAAAGGAGGGCAGATACGCAGTATTTT
TRBJ2-2,NA,TRBV29-1,few,13,CSVEQGYTGELFF,TGCAGCGTTGAACAGGGCTATACCGGGGAGCTGTTTTTT
TRBJ2-3,TRBD2,TRBV19,NA,17,CASSIVGLAGGLDTQYF,TGTGCCAGTAGTATAGTTGGACTAGCGGGAGGCCTAGATACGCAGTATTTT
TRBJ2-1,TRBD2,TRBV2,NA,15,CASTLSSGAYNEQFF,TGTGCCAGCACTCTCTCTAGCGGAGCTTACAATGAGCAGTTCTTC
TRBJ1-1,NA,TRBV6-5,NA,13,CASSLEGPTEAFF,TGTGCCAGCAGTTTGGAGGGTCCCACTGAAGCTTTCTTT
TRBJ1-2,NA,TRBV5-1,NA,13,CASDNGKGVGYTF,TGCGCCAGCGATAACGGGAAGGGGGTAGGCTACACCTTC
TRBJ1-1,TRBD1,TRBV18,NA,15,CASSPTLQGAPEAFF,TGTGCCAGCTCACCTACTCTCCAGGGGGCGCCTGAAGCTTTCTTT
TRBJ2-2,TRBD2,TRBV9,NA,16,CASSEGLAENTGELFF,TGTGCCAGCAGCGAGGGACTAGCGGAAAACACCGGGGAGCTGTTTTTT
TRBJ1-3,TRBD1,TRBV28,once,17,CASSPGTGGSSGNTIYF,TGTGCCAGCAGTCCGGGGACAGGGGGCTCCTCTGGAAACACCATATATTTT
TRBJ2-1,NA,TRBV19,NA,12,CASSIVENEQFF,TGTGCCAGTAGTATAGTGGAGAATGAGCAGTTCTTC
TRBJ1-2,TRBD1,TRBV4-1,NA,17,CASSQQSTGMVSYGYTF,TGCGCCAGCAGCCAACAATCGACAGGGATGGTTAGCTATGGCTACACCTTC
TRBJ1-4,NA,TRBV5-1,NA,15,CASSLGHGGAEKLFF,TGCGCCAGCAGCTTAGGACATGGGGGGGCTGAAAAACTGTTTTTT